This T cell receptor beta chain was documented in a study of human T cells and chemical hapten exposure. Time point noted: patch test 2, 6 weeks after DPC sensitization. Noted treatment: therapeutic diphenylcyclopropenone sensitization with weekly scalp DPC. This clonotype was detected ten times or more. The germline CDR1 and CDR2 sequences are SEHNR and FQNEAQ (reference sequence). The CDR3 covers 13 residues. V lost 3 bases and J lost 4, with 8 bases in between. TCRdb re-derived calls from the RACE reads in MiXCR, one entry per CDR3 protein. The sample has tens of thousands of distinct CDR3 sequences; 10% to 13% are singletons.

The V call is TRBV7-9, the J call TRBJ2-3, with TRBD2 as a possible D gene (6 bases). The source is a woman aged 25 to 45 with alopecia areata. Some clones in this sample may be carry-over from other donors' samples. Here the sequenced sample was whole blood, taken in connection with sensitization to the hapten diphenylcyclopropenone (DPC). DNA for the CDR3: TGTGCCAGCAGCTTCCAGCGGGCAGATACGCAGTATTTT. It yields the protein CASSFQRADTQYF.